Listed below are T cell receptor beta chains from one sample, sequenced in a study of cytomegalovirus exposure and HLA in healthy donors. TCRdb keeps only in-frame clones here, not all; method: immunoSEQ multiplex PCR. The sample includes fewer than 150,000 clones, approximately 62% of them seen just once. The sample comprised PBMCs. The origin of the receptors is a human donor in good health. Both conserved end residues are part of each CDR3. The order of the fields is V gene, clone size, J gene, CDR3 protein. Clone size is stated in some rows and not others, as once, few, many or a class when expanded.

>TRBV29-1|few|TRBJ2-3
CSVPLTGITDTQYF
>TRBV5-5|-|TRBJ2-7
CASSSEPVEQYF
>TRBV6-6|few|TRBJ1-5
CASSLEGVSNQPQHF
>TRBV2|few|TRBJ1-5
CASSESRPNQPQHF
>TRBV9|few|TRBJ1-4
CASSLLQGGNEKLFF
>TRBV10-3|-|TRBJ2-3
CAISGGLAETDTQYF
>TRBV11-2|-|TRBJ2-7
CASSLGTSGIRYEQYF
>TRBV6-5|-|TRBJ2-7
CASRPGEGGGEQYF
>TRBV27|once|TRBJ2-7
CASSSPAGGPYEQYF
>TRBV5-1|-|TRBJ1-1
CASSSGTPNTEAFF
>TRBV5-4|few|TRBJ2-5
CASSLPGGTSKVMPQYF
>TRBV15|few|TRBJ2-7
CATSRGALEGYEQYF
>TRBV6-5|-|TRBJ1-2
CASRGTGYGYTF
>TRBV9|-|TRBJ1-3
CASSSGQANSGNTIYF
>TRBV9|few|TRBJ2-3
CASSVELATDTQYF
>TRBV5-1|-|TRBJ1-5
CASSPYSGNQPQHF
>TRBV7-9|few|TRBJ2-7
CASSLGRSTYF
>TRBV5-1|-|TRBJ2-7
CASSSPGTSGSYEQYF
>TRBV9|-|TRBJ2-7
CASSPRDRVYEQYF
>TRBV2|-|TRBJ2-5
CASSEGLAEETQYF
>TRBV7-6|-|TRBJ2-1
CASSLAGINEQFF
>TRBV6-1|few|TRBJ2-1
CASSAWGGNEQFF
>TRBV28|few|TRBJ2-3
CASSLGLAGGSDTQYF
>TRBV19|-|TRBJ2-7
CASSPSGRIAGYEQYF
>TRBV6-1|few|TRBJ2-7
CASSELATGRTYEQYF
>TRBV27|-|TRBJ2-7
CASSLAPSGRLYEQYF
>TRBV5-1|-|TRBJ2-7
CASSPPGQGGHEQYF
>TRBV29-1|-|TRBJ2-7
CSVGGLAGSMNSYEQYF
>TRBV6-1|-|TRBJ1-6
CASSEGSTNSPLHF
>TRBV6-4|once|TRBJ2-1
CASSQDAGGRYNEQFF
>TRBV6-5|-|TRBJ2-2
CASTGLGGNTGELFF
>TRBV11-2|-|TRBJ2-4
CASSLVAGAKNIQYF
>TRBV18|-|TRBJ2-7
CASSSGTGNYEQYF
>TRBV11-3|-|TRBJ2-7
CASSLAGAGYEQYF
>TRBV28|-|TRBJ2-5
CASSPSGGRETQYF
>TRBV28|-|TRBJ2-7
CASSLPTGRAHEQYF
>TRBV7-9|-|TRBJ2-7
CASSPPWGGLAGEQYF
>TRBV5-1|-|TRBJ1-2
CASSLDQSYDGYTF
>TRBV15|-|TRBJ1-5
CATSREPVNQPQHF
>TRBV9|-|TRBJ2-5
CASSVDRAAETQYF
>TRBV6-1|-|TRBJ2-1
CASTSGLTGGEQFF
>TRBV27|-|TRBJ2-2
CASSLQGAGRTGELFF
>TRBV5-6|-|TRBJ1-1
CASSLGAGLMNTEAFF
>TRBV2|-|TRBJ2-3
CASSGLAGPGDTQYF
>TRBV6-1|-|TRBJ2-3
CASSHGQGVEDTQYF
>TRBV6-1|-|TRBJ2-7
CASGTSGAIYEQYF
>TRBV12-5|-|TRBJ2-5
CASGSSGRARGTQYF
>TRBV5-1|few|TRBJ2-7
CASSRGGSGDEQYF
>TRBV7-9|few|TRBJ2-1
CASSRPGQGYNEQFF
>TRBV19|-|TRBJ1-2
CASSYDRIGYTF
>TRBV5-6|-|TRBJ2-7
CASSLVGGSYEQYF
>TRBV5-1|-|TRBJ1-3
CASSLAGDPGNTIYF
>TRBV19|-|TRBJ2-6
CASSTTGSGANVLTF
>TRBV9|-|TRBJ2-1
CASSGGDYPEFF
>TRBV6-1|-|TRBJ2-1
CASSEGQGNEQFF
>TRBV7-3|-|TRBJ2-3
CASSSSTDTQYF
>TRBV5-1|-|TRBJ2-2
CASKITSGPTGELFF